Reported below is one TCR beta chain. Thawed PBMCs were FACS-sorted into unstimulated CD4+CD25+CD127- regulatory T cells, CD4+CD25- non-regulatory cells, CD4 and CD8 cells. TCRdb's table, derived via immunoSEQ multiplex PCR, lists solely in-frame clones and lacks some. Here the sample spans 55,000 to 70,000 clones, approximately 83% being singletons. This sample was included in a study of Tregs in tolerant kidney transplant recipients. The material sequenced was Tregs from blood, taken before the transplant. This receptor was taken from a human donor who received a combined kidney and bone marrow transplant.

The CDR3 spells CASSLWDTSPISGYTF. In nucleotides, the CDR3 is TGTGCCAGCAGCTTGTGGGACACCTCGCCAATCAGTGGCTACACCTTC. The chain recombines TRBV7-9 with TRBJ1-2, with TRBD1 as a possible D gene (6 bases). Germline loops: CDR1 SEHNR, CDR2 FQNEAQ (reference sequence). This CDR3 contains 16 residues. Trimming left V 3 bases short and J 7 bases short, with 21 bases between.